This entry describes one T cell receptor beta chain. No antigen is known for it. No per-base quality is available; no much larger clone lies one base away. The source of the sample is a study of CXCR4 blockade with PD-1 therapy in pancreatic cancer (dated by TCRdb to between 2018 and 2020). Regarding the research as a whole: The study analyzed resected pancreatic ductal adenocarcinoma using both multiplex immunohistochemistry and TCRbeta immunosequencing, alongside ex vivo slice culture that tested PD-1 and CXCR4 blockade. Two geographically distinct regions were TCR-sequenced from each of over 5 tumors to assess intratumoral heterogeneity.

Reading the germline V gene gives CDR1 SGHNT and CDR2 YENEEA. Counted from cysteine to phenylalanine, this CDR3 has 17 amino acids. Only CDR3 DNA remains: 51 bases, in frame from the first base. The germline V and J ends show losses of 5 bases and 4 bases respectively, and no gene match explains 7 bases of the junction. Overall study outcomes, separate from this receptor: Tumors had clonal expansion, with a mean productive clonality of around 0.15 compared with about 0.05 in healthy blood, yet clonality showed no correlation with survival. A strong correlation was found between the frequency of an amino acid clone and the number of distinct nucleotide rearrangements encoding that clone, which suggests convergent selection driven by common tumor antigens. Because only TCRbeta chains were sequenced, true antigen-specificity overlap of convergent dominant clones was left unconfirmed pending paired alpha-beta single-cell sequencing.

The archived tumor blocks were obtained from patients to whom no neoadjuvant therapy had been administered before resection. In the preserved-tissue arm of the study, around 33 surgical resection samples from about 22 previously untreated pancreatic ductal adenocarcinoma patients were used. For the resection arm, DNA was extracted from ten 5-micron curls of FFPE tumor adjacent to the multiplex immunohistochemistry slide. Using the immunoSEQ Assay at Adaptive Biotechnologies, the researchers immunosequenced TCRbeta CDR3 regions from the extracted DNA. From the authors' description of their analysis: To quantify the absolute abundance of each unique TCRbeta CDR3, sequences were collapsed and filtered. Clonality, calculated using only productive in-frame rearrangements, was defined as 1 minus Pielou's evenness. Regional overlap tracked the top 100 nucleotide rearrangements across paired samples, with Morisita index comparing paired versus unrelated samples. The immunoSEQ Rearrangement Details tool was used to assess convergence of nucleotide rearrangements onto identical amino acid sequences. Sourced from immuneACCESS, this table was stored by TCRdb with only in-frame sequences that have V and J called. A share of the clones is absent; for the studies checked, an unresolved V gene accounts for under half, and the remainder has no known explanation. Clonal size and the V and J genes are those of that table, whereas D and trimming came from the DNA. The sample contains approximately 17,000 clones, over 55% of them found a single time. The ten most abundant clones make up 5.9% of the sample.

This receptor was taken from a human donor with pancreatic ductal adenocarcinoma. Sequenced input: tumor tissue. The chain joins TRBV11-3 to TRBJ2-3; the central 15 bases match TRBD2. The CDR3 region: CASSPGLAGGRPDTQYF. DNA sequence: TGTGCCAGCAGCCCTGGACTAGCGGGAGGGAGGCCAGATACGCAGTATTTT.